These 7 T cell receptor beta chains were sequenced from one sample in a study of shared clonotypes between healthy human individuals. Sequencing was performed with immunoSEQ multiplex PCR; in TCRdb, only in-frame clones are kept and a portion is missing. The top ten clones hold less than 40% of a sample with roughly 700,000 clones, roughly 88% of them seen once. The sample taken for sequencing was memory CD8+ T cells from PBMCs. Specified subset: CD45RO+ cells pooled with CCR7-negative TemRA cells. Every receptor here comes from a man aged 18 to 30 in good health. Some clones in this sample may be carry-over from other donors' samples.

Remarks on this clone: A read error may produce the germline difference seen at one junction end. The J gene is TRBJ1-1, the V gene TRBV6-5; D unclear. This CDR3 is built from 12 residues. Germline V lookup: CDR1 MNHEY, CDR2 SVGAGI. CDR3 in amino acids: CASSYGFTEVFF. CDR3 bases: TGTGCCAGCAGTTACGGGTTCACTGAAGTTTTCTTT.

The J gene is TRBJ2-2, the V gene TRBV19, with TRBD1 matching over 7 bases. Germline V gene data show CDR1 as LNHDA and CDR2 as SQIVND (reference sequence). The J segment lost 6 bases and the V segment lost 10 bases, leaving 11 bases of the junction unmatched. This CDR3 region has 14 residues. The CDR3 spells CATLARQGAGELFF. CDR3 DNA: TGTGCCACTCTAGCACGACAGGGCGCCGGGGAGCTGTTTTTT.

About this clone itself: This may come from a read error, since a much larger clone is one base off. The V gene is TRBV11-2, the J gene TRBJ2-7; D gene ambiguous. Per the germline V gene, CDR1 is SGHAT and CDR2 is FQNNGV. The CDR3 runs 15 residues. This CDR3 reads CVSSSRKVDSYEQYF. The CDR3 region has the DNA TGTGTCAGCAGCTCCCGAAAGGTCGACTCCTACGAGCAGTACTTC.

This clone was detected only a few times. The CDR3 loop reads CASSLVVGDGYTF. In nucleotides, the CDR3 is TGTGCCAGCAGCTTAGTTGTCGGGGATGGCTACACCTTC. The chain employs TRBV7-9 and TRBJ1-2, with D uncertain. The CDR3 covers 13 residues. The germline CDR1 and CDR2 sequences are SEHNR and FQNEAQ (reference sequence). Trimming removed 1 base at V and 6 bases at J, with 9 bases between.

The V and J genes are TRBV6-1 and TRBJ2-2, with no clear D. V was trimmed by 1 base and J by 4 bases, leaving 4 bases between them. This CDR3 is built from 13 residues. Germline CDR1 and CDR2: MNHNS and SASEGT. The CDR3 DNA is TGTGCCAGCAGTGAAGACTTCACCGGGGAGCTGTTTTTT. It specifies CASSEDFTGELFF.

The V and J genes are TRBV9 and TRBJ1-1, with 7 bases identical to TRBD1. Trimming at V came to 3 bases and at J to 3 bases, leaving 8 bases not matched to a gene. CDR1 and CDR2 (germline): SGDLS, YYNGEE. This CDR3 spans 15 amino acids. The CDR3: CASSDYRGLDTEAFF. The CDR3 DNA sequence: TGTGCCAGCAGCGACTACAGGGGATTGGACACTGAAGCTTTCTTT. Full variable domain (rest looked up from reference TRBV9 and TRBJ1-1): DSGVTQTPKHLITATGQRVTLRCSPRSGDLSVYWYQQSLDQGLQFLIQYYNGEERAKGNILERFSAQQFPDLHSELNLSSLELGDSALYFCASSDYRGLDTEAFFGQGTRLTVV.

The chain employs TRBV21-1 and TRBJ2-3; the D call of TRBD2 is as the table states it, not checked on the DNA. TRBV21-1 is a recognized pseudogene. CDR3 size: 15 residues. The CDR3 reads CASSKSGLVTDTQYF. In nucleotides, the CDR3 is TGTGCCAGCAGCAAATCGGGACTAGTAACAGATACGCAGTATTTT.